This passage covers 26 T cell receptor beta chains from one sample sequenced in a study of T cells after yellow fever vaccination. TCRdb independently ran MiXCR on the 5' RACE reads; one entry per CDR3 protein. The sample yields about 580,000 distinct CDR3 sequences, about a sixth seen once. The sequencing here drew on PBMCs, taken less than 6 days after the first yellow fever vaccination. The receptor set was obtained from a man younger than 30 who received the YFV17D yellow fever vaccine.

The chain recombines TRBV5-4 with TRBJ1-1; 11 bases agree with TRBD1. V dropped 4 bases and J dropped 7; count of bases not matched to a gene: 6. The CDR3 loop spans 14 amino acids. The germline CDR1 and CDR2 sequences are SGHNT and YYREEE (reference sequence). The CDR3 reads CASSRDRGSGEAFF. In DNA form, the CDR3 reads TGTGCCAGCAGCCGGGACAGGGGGTCCGGTGAAGCTTTCTTT.

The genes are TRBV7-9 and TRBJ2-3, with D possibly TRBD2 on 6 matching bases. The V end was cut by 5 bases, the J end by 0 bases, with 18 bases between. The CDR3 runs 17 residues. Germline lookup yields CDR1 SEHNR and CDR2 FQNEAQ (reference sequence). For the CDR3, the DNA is TGTGCCAGCAGCCCTCAGGCGGGGTCTTTGAGCACAGATACGCAGTATTTT. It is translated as CASSPQAGSLSTDTQYF.

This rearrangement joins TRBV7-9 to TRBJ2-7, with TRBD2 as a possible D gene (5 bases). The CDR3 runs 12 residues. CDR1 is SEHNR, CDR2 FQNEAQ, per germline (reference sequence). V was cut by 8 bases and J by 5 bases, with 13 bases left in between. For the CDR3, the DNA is TGTGCCAGCCAAGAGGGAAGGGACGAGCAGTACTTC. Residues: CASQEGRDEQYF.

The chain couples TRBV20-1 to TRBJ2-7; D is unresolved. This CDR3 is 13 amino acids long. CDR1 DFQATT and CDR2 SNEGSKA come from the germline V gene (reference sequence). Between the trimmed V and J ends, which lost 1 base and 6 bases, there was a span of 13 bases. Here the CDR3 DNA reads TGCAGTGCTAGAGTGGGTTCATCCGCCGAGCAGTACTTC. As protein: CSARVGSSAEQYF.

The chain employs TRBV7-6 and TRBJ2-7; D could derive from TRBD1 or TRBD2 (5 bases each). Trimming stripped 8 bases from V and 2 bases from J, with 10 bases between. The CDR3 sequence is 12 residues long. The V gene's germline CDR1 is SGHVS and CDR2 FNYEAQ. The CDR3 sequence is CASGGSAYEQYF. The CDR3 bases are TGTGCCAGCGGGGGTAGCGCCTACGAGCAGTACTTC. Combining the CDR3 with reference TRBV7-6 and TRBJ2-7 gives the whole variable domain GAGVSQSPRYKVTKRGQDVALRCDPISGHVSLYWYRQALGQGPEFLTYFNYEAQQDKSGLPNDRFSAERPEGSISTLTIQRTEQRDSAMYRCASGGSAYEQYFGPGTRLTVT.

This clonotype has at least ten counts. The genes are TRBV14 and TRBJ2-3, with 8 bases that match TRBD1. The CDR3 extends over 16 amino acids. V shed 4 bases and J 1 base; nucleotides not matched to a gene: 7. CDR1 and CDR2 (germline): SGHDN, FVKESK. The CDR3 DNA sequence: TGTGCCAGCAGCCCCAGGACAGGGATCGGCACAGATACGCAGTATTTT. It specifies CASSPRTGIGTDTQYF.

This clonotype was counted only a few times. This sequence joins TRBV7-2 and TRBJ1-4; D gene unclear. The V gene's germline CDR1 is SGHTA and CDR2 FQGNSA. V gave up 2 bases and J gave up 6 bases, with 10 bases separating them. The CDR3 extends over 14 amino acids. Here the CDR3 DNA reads TGTGCCAGCAGCTTAATAGGGTCGTATGAAAAACTGTTTTTT. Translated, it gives CASSLIGSYEKLFF.

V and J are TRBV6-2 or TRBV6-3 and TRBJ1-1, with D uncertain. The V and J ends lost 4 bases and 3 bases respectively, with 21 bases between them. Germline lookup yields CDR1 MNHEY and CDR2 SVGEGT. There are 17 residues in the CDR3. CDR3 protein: CASSLPGVSVGYTEAFF. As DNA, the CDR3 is TGTGCCAGCAGTTTACCGGGCGTTTCGGTTGGGTACACTGAAGCTTTCTTT.

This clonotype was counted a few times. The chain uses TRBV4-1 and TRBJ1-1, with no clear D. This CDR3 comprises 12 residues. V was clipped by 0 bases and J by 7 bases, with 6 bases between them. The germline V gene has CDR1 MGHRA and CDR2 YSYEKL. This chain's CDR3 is CASSQERGEAFF. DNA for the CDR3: TGCGCCAGCAGCCAAGAGCGGGGTGAAGCTTTCTTT.

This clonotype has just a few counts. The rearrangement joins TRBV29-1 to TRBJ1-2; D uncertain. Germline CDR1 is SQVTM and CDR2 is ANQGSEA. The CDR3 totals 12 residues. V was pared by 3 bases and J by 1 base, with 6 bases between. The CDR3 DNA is TGCAGCGTTGACGGGCTTAACTATGGCTACACCTTC. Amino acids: CSVDGLNYGYTF.

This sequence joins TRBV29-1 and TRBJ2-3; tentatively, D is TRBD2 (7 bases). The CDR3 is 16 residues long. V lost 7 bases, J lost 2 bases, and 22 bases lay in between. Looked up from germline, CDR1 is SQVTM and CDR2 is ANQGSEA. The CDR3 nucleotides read TGCAGCGGAAAGGGGGGGACTGACGATTACACAGATACGCAGTATTTT. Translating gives CSGKGGTDDYTDTQYF.

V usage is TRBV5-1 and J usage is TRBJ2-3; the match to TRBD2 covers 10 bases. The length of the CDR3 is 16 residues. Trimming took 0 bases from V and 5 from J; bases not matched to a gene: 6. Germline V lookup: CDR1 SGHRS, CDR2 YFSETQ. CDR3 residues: CASSLALAGDRDTQYF. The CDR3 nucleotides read TGCGCCAGCAGCTTGGCCCTAGCGGGGGATAGAGATACGCAGTATTTT. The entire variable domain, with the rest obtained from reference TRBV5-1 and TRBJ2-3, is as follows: KAGVTQTPRYLIKTRGQQVTLSCSPISGHRSVSWYQQTPGQGLQFLFEYFSETQRNKGNFPGRFSGRQFSNSRSEMNVSTLELGDSALYLCASSLALAGDRDTQYFGPGTRLTVL.

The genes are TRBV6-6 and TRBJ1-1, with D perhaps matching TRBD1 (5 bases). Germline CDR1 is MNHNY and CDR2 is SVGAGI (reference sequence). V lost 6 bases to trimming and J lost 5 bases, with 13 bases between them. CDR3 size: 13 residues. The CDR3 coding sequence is TGTGCCAGCAGGACCCCCGGGGGAACTGAAGCTTTCTTT. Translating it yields CASRTPGGTEAFF.

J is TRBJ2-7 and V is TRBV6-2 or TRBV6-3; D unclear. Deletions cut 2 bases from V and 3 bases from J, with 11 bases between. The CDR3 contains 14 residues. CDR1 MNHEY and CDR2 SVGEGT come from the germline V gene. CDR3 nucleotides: TGTGCCAGCAGTTACCGGCAGGTGGACTACGAGCAGTACTTC. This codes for CASSYRQVDYEQYF.

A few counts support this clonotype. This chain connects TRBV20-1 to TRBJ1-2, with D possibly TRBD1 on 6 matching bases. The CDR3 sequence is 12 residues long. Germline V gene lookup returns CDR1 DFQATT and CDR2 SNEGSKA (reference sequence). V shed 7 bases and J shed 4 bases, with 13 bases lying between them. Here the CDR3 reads CSVQGNSYGYTF. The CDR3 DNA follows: TGCAGTGTACAGGGTAATAGCTATGGCTACACCTTC.

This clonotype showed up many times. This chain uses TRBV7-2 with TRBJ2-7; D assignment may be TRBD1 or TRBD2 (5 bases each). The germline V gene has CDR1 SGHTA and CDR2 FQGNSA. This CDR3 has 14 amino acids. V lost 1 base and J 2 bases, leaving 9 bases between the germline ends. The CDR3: CASSLGPGPYEQYV. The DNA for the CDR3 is TGTGCCAGCAGCTTAGGTCCGGGGCCCTACGAGCAGTACGTC.

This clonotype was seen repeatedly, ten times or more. The CDR3 spells CASNREGNQPQHF. For the CDR3, the DNA is TGTGCCAGCAATCGAGAGGGGAATCAGCCCCAGCATTTT. The chain carries TRBV2 and TRBJ1-5, with D perhaps TRBD1 (5 bases). This CDR3 spans 13 amino acids. In germline, CDR1 is SNHLY, CDR2 FYNNEI. The V and J ends lost 7 bases and 4 bases respectively, with 11 bases between them.

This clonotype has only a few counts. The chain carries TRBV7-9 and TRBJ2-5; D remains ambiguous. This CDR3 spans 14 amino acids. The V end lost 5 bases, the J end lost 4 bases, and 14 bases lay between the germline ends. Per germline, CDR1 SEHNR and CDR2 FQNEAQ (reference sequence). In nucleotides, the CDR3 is TGTGCCAGCAGCCTATGGAACCAGCGAGAGACCCAGTACTTC. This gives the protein CASSLWNQRETQYF.

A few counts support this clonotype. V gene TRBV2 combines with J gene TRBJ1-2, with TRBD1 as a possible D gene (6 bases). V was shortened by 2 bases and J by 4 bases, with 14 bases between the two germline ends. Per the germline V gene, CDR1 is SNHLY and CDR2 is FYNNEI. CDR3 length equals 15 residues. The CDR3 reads CASSETGTGLYGYTF. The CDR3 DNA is TGTGCCAGCAGTGAAACGGGAACAGGGCTCTATGGCTACACCTTC.

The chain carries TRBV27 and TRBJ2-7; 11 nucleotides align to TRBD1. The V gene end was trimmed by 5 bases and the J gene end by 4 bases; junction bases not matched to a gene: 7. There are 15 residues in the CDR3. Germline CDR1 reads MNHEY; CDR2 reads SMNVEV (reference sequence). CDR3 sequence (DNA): TGTGCCAGCAGTCTCAAGGGGGACAGGGGGTACGAGCAGTACTTC. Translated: CASSLKGDRGYEQYF.

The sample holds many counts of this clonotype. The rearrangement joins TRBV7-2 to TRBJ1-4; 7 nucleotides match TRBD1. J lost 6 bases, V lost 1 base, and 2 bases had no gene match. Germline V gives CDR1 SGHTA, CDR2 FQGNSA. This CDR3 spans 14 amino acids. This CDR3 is CASSLDGTDEKLFF. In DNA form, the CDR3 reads TGTGCCAGCAGCTTAGACGGGACAGATGAAAAACTGTTTTTT.

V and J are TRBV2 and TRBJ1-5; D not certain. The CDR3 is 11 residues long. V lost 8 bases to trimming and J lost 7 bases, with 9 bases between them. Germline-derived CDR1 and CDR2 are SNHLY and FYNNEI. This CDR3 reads CASGGRQPQHF. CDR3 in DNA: TGTGCCAGCGGTGGGAGGCAGCCCCAGCATTTT. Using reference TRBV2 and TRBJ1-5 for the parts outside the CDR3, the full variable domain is EPEVTQTPSHQVTQMGQEVILRCVPISNHLYFYWYRQILGQKVEFLVSFYNNEISEKSEIFDDQFSVERPDGSNFTLKIRSTKLEDSAMYFCASGGRQPQHFGDGTRLSIL.

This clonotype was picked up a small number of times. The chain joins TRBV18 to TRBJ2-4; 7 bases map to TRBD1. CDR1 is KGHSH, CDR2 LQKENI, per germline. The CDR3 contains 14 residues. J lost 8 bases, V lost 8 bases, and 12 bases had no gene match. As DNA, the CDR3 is TGTGCCAGCCTGCAGAGCGACAGGGCTTACATTCAGTACTTC. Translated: CASLQSDRAYIQYF.

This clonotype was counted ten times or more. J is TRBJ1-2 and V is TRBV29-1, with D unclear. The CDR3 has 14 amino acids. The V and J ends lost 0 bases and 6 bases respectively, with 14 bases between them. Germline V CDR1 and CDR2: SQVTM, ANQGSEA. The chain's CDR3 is CSVEEDEGVNGYTF. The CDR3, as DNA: TGCAGCGTTGAAGAAGACGAGGGAGTCAATGGCTACACCTTC. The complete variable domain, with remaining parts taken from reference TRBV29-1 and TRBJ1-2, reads SAVISQKPSRDICQRGTSLTIQCQVDSQVTMMFWYRQQPGQSLTLIATANQGSEATYESGFVIDKFPISRPNLTFSTLTVSNMSPEDSSIYLCSVEEDEGVNGYTFGSGTRLTVV.

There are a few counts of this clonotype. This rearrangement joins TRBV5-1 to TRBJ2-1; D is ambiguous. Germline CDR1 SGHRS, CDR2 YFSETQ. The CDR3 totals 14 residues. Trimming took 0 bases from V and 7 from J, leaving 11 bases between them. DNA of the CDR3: TGCGCCAGCAGCTTGGCGGGCCCCATTAATGAGCAGTTCTTC. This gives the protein CASSLAGPINEQFF. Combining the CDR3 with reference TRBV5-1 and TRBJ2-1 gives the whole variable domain KAGVTQTPRYLIKTRGQQVTLSCSPISGHRSVSWYQQTPGQGLQFLFEYFSETQRNKGNFPGRFSGRQFSNSRSEMNVSTLELGDSALYLCASSLAGPINEQFFGPGTRLTVL.

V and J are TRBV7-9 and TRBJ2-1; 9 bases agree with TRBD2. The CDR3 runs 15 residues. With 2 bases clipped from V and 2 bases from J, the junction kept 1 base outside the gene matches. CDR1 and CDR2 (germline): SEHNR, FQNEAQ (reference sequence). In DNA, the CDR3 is TGTGCCAGCAGCTTAATAGCGGGGGCCTACAATGAGCAGTTCTTC. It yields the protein CASSLIAGAYNEQFF.